Included here is one T cell receptor (beta chain) sequence, with context. These data are taken from a study of CD8 T cells in Susac syndrome. About 0.5 to 1 ug RNA was reverse transcribed with random hexamers. TCRdb reprocessed the immunoSEQ multiplex PCR reads with MiXCR, giving one entry per CDR3 protein. The sample includes about 75,000 distinct CDR3 sequences, less than 95% of them seen just once. What was sequenced was CD8+ T cells from PBMCs. The TCR was taken from a human donor with Susac syndrome.

The CDR3 sequence: CASSPTSGGVDEQFF. The CDR3 DNA reads as TGTGCCAGCAGCCCTACTAGCGGGGGGGTCGATGAGCAGTTCTTC. The chain links TRBV12-3 or TRBV12-4 to TRBJ2-1, with 13 bases that match TRBD2. J gave up 8 bases and V 6 bases, and 7 bases lay outside the gene matches. This CDR3 region has 15 residues.